What follows are 25 T cell receptor beta chains derived from one specimen sequenced in a study of blood T cell repertoires in COVID-19. Sequenced by immunoSEQ multiplex PCR; TCRdb stores in-frame clones only, minus some. The top ten clones hold roughly 3.1% of a sample with approximately 190,000 clones, 84% of them seen once. The sequencing input was PBMCs or T cells enriched from blood (not recorded which). The receptors originated from a woman under 40 who had been exposed to COVID-19.

The V and J genes are TRBV19 and TRBJ1-1; 10 bases are a match to TRBD1. The V gene end was trimmed by 6 bases and the J gene end by 5 bases; junction bases not matched to a gene: 6. The CDR3 runs to 14 residues. Per germline, CDR1 LNHDA and CDR2 SQIVND (reference sequence). In DNA form, the CDR3 reads TGTGCCAGTAGGACAGGGGGCATTGAAACTGAAGCTTTCTTT. It specifies CASRTGGIETEAFF.

The J gene is TRBJ2-7, the V gene TRBV5-1; a possible D gene is TRBD1 (6 bases). The V gene's germline CDR1 is SGHRS and CDR2 YFSETQ. There are 13 residues in the CDR3. V lost 2 bases and J 7 bases, leaving 13 bases between the germline ends. This chain's CDR3 is CASSLSGAKEQYF. The CDR3 DNA reads as TGCGCCAGCAGCTTATCAGGGGCGAAAGAGCAGTACTTC.

This clone was seen just once. The chain combines TRBV5-5 with TRBJ1-5, with D perhaps matching TRBD1 (6 bases). The CDR3 has 15 amino acids. CDR1 and CDR2 from the germline V gene are SGHKS and YYEKEE (reference sequence). Trimming left V 3 bases short and J 4 bases short, with 14 bases between. The CDR3 protein is CASSSRGQQNQPQHF. DNA for the CDR3: TGTGCCAGCAGCTCCCGCGGACAGCAAAATCAGCCCCAGCATTTT.

This clone was observed once. The V and J genes are TRBV28 and TRBJ1-5; D gene uncertain. This CDR3 is 13 amino acids long. The germline CDR1 and CDR2 sequences are MDHEN and SYDVKM. V lost 8 bases and J lost 0, with 8 bases in between. CDR3 protein: CASGRNSNQPQHF. CDR3 DNA sequence: TGTGCCAGCGGGCGTAATAGCAATCAGCCCCAGCATTTT.

V and J are TRBV12-3 or TRBV12-4 and TRBJ1-5; D is ambiguous. V lost 6 bases and J 7 bases, leaving 10 bases between the germline ends. The CDR3 is made up of 12 amino acids. The CDR3 DNA sequence: TGTGCCAGCAGGCTTGCCGGGCAGCCCCAGCATTTT. This gives the protein CASRLAGQPQHF.

The V call is TRBV24-1, the J call TRBJ2-5, with D possibly being TRBD1 (8 bases). CDR3 size: 16 residues. The germline V gene encodes CDR1 KGHDR and CDR2 SFDVKD. V was clipped by 3 bases and J by 5 bases, with 18 bases between them. The CDR3 region is CATSDARQGRVETQYF. The CDR3 DNA reads TGTGCCACCAGTGATGCCAGACAGGGGAGGGTGGAGACCCAGTACTTC.

The chain combines TRBV5-1 with TRBJ1-6; perhaps TRBD1 as D (5 bases). With 0 bases removed from V and 0 bases from J, the gap between germline ends came to 19 bases. Germline CDR1 reads SGHRS; CDR2 reads YFSETQ. The CDR3 contains 20 residues. DNA for the CDR3: TGCGCCAGCAGCTTGGAGAGGGGACTCCGAACTAGCTCCTATAATTCACCCCTCCACTTT. It is translated as CASSLERGLRTSSYNSPLHF.

Regarding this clone: Possible read error: a much larger clone is one base away. The rearrangement links TRBV7-9 to TRBJ1-1; 9 positions agree with TRBD1. The germline V gene has CDR1 SEHNR and CDR2 FQNEAQ (reference sequence). This CDR3 is 15 amino acids long. The V gene end was trimmed by 5 bases and the J gene end by 2 bases; junction bases not matched to a gene: 6. Here the CDR3 reads CASSHQDRGNTEAFF. CDR3 coding DNA: TGTGCCAGCAGCCACCAGGACAGGGGAAACACTGAAGCTTTCTTT. Variable domain in full (rest from reference TRBV7-9 and TRBJ1-1): DTGVSQNPRHKITKRGQNVTFRCDPISEHNRLYWYRQTLGQGPEFLTYFQNEAQLEKSRLLSDRFSAERPKGSFSTLEIQRTEQGDSAMYLCASSHQDRGNTEAFFGQGTRLTVV.

The rearrangement links TRBV5-4 to TRBJ2-3, with D maybe TRBD1 (6 bases). There are 13 residues in the CDR3. Germline CDR1 SGHNT, CDR2 YYREEE (reference sequence). Trimming stripped 4 bases from V and 10 bases from J, with 16 bases between. CDR3 in amino acids: CASSPSREGAQYF. The CDR3 bases are TGTGCCAGCAGCCCGTCGCGCGAGGGGGCGCAGTATTTT.

This chain uses TRBV9 with TRBJ2-3, with TRBD1 as a possible D gene (6 bases). The CDR3 spans 16 residues. The germline CDR1 and CDR2 sequences are SGDLS and YYNGEE. Trimming left V 3 bases short and J 0 bases short, with 14 bases between. Here the CDR3 reads CASSEPQGISTDTQYF. For the CDR3, the DNA is TGTGCCAGCAGCGAGCCCCAGGGGATTAGCACAGATACGCAGTATTTT.

The chain links TRBV5-1 to TRBJ1-1; no clear D gene. Germline CDR1 is SGHRS and CDR2 is YFSETQ. Trimming pared 1 base from V and 1 base from J, leaving 17 bases between. The CDR3 spans 17 residues. The CDR3 DNA sequence: TGCGCCAGCAGCTTGTACGGGGTATGGAAAGAGAACACTGAAGCTTTCTTT. This sequence encodes CASSLYGVWKENTEAFF. Full variable domain (remainder filled in from reference TRBV5-1 and TRBJ1-1): KAGVTQTPRYLIKTRGQQVTLSCSPISGHRSVSWYQQTPGQGLQFLFEYFSETQRNKGNFPGRFSGRQFSNSRSEMNVSTLELGDSALYLCASSLYGVWKENTEAFFGQGTRLTVV.

The chain recombines TRBV3-1 (or the pseudogene TRBV3-2) with TRBJ1-1; a possible D gene is TRBD1 (6 bases). CDR1 and CDR2 (germline): LGHDT, YNNKEL (reference sequence). Trimming left V 5 bases short and J 3 bases short, with 16 bases between. This CDR3 has 15 residues. The CDR3 is CASSSRPRTDTEAFF. For the CDR3, the DNA is TGTGCCAGCAGCTCAAGGCCCCGGACAGACACTGAAGCTTTCTTT.

The chain recombines TRBV7-6 with TRBJ2-5, with TRBD2 identical over 11 bases. After removal of 10 bases from V and 5 bases from J, the junction contained 6 bases not matched to a gene. Germline loops: CDR1 SGHVS, CDR2 FNYEAQ. The CDR3 is 13 residues long. Here the CDR3 reads CATVLAGGETQYF. CDR3 in DNA: TGTGCCACAGTATTAGCGGGGGGGGAGACCCAGTACTTC.

J is TRBJ2-7 and V is TRBV11-2; TRBD1 matches at 7 bases. The CDR3 has 15 residues. Germline CDR1 is SGHAT and CDR2 is FQNNGV. V trimming: 7 bases; J trimming: 0 bases; junction bases outside the gene matches: 9. CDR3 DNA: TGTGCCAGCAAAAAAGCCGGACAGGCCTCCTACGAGCAGTACTTC. Translation gives CASKKAGQASYEQYF.

This sequence joins TRBV9 and TRBJ1-1; 8 bases align to TRBD1. Germline lookup yields CDR1 SGDLS and CDR2 YYNGEE. This CDR3 is built from 15 residues. The V gene end was trimmed by 0 bases and the J gene end by 9 bases; junction bases not matched to a gene: 10. The CDR3 DNA reads TGTGCCAGCAGCGTAGATTGGGGAGGACAGGGTCAAGCTTTCTTT. It encodes CASSVDWGGQGQAFF.

The chain employs TRBV30 and TRBJ2-7; 12 bases line up with TRBD1. This CDR3 comprises 17 residues. Germline V lookup: CDR1 GTSNPN, CDR2 SVGIG (reference sequence). With 3 bases clipped from V and 2 bases from J, the junction kept 11 bases outside the gene matches. The CDR3 bases are TGTGCCTGGAGCGCCCCGGGACAGGGGGCGGCTACCTACGAGCAGTACTTC. It codes for CAWSAPGQGAATYEQYF.

The rearrangement uses TRBV10-3 and TRBJ2-3; D remains ambiguous. Per the germline V gene, CDR1 is ENHRY and CDR2 is SYGVKD. Trimming pared 4 bases from V and 6 bases from J, leaving 5 bases between. The CDR3 runs 11 residues. The CDR3 coding sequence is TGTGCCATCAGTGGCAGTGATACGCAGTATTTT. Encoded protein: CAISGSDTQYF.

This clone showed up just a few times. J is TRBJ1-2 and V is TRBV30; TRBD1 agrees at 9 bases. CDR3 length: 17 residues. V trimming: 2 bases; J trimming: 6 bases; junction bases outside the gene matches: 16. Per the germline V gene, CDR1 is GTSNPN and CDR2 is SVGIG (reference sequence). The CDR3 sequence: CAWSTSFTGQGIDGYTF. CDR3 coding DNA: TGTGCCTGGAGTACCTCTTTCACGGGACAGGGTATCGATGGCTACACCTTC.

The chain carries TRBV5-1 and TRBJ1-4; D unresolved. The CDR3 extends over 13 amino acids. The germline CDR1 and CDR2 sequences are SGHRS and YFSETQ. Trimming cost V 4 bases and J 5 bases, with 9 bases left between them. The CDR3 DNA follows: TGCGCCAGCAGCCTTGCCCTAAATGAAAAACTGTTTTTT. Its translation is CASSLALNEKLFF.

This clone was observed once. The V gene is TRBV3-1 (or the pseudogene TRBV3-2), the J gene TRBJ2-1, with 13 positions matching TRBD2. V dropped 3 bases and J dropped 0; count of bases not matched to a gene: 11. The CDR3 sequence is 20 residues long. Germline V gene sequence: CDR1 LGHDT, CDR2 YNNKEL (reference sequence). The CDR3 nucleotides are TGTGCCAGCAGCCAGATGGGACTAGCGGGAACCCCTAGCTCCTACAATGAGCAGTTCTTC. Protein: CASSQMGLAGTPSSYNEQFF.

This clone was picked up a small number of times. This chain connects TRBV4-1 to TRBJ1-5; D is unresolved. The V gene lost 5 bases and the J gene lost 1 base, with 15 bases spanning the gap. This CDR3 has 16 residues. Germline V lookup: CDR1 MGHRA, CDR2 YSYEKL. CDR3 DNA sequence: TGCGCCAGCAGCTCCCGAGGGATTAAGAGCAATCAGCCCCAGCATTTT. This sequence encodes CASSSRGIKSNQPQHF.

The V call is TRBV27, the J call TRBJ1-2; 8 bases match TRBD1. Trimming took 5 bases from V and 8 from J; bases not matched to a gene: 13. This CDR3 comprises 15 residues. CDR1 MNHEY and CDR2 SMNVEV come from the germline V gene (reference sequence). CDR3 loop: CASSNGDRILEGYTF. CDR3 sequence (DNA): TGTGCCAGCAGTAATGGGGACAGGATTCTAGAGGGCTACACCTTC.

Only a few counts were recorded for this clone. V usage is TRBV4-1 and J usage is TRBJ2-1, with 7 bases fitting TRBD1. There are 17 residues in the CDR3. The germline V gene has CDR1 MGHRA and CDR2 YSYEKL. With V trimmed by 3 bases and J by 5 bases, 13 bases remained unmatched. In nucleotides, the CDR3 is TGCGCCAGCAGCCACGGTACAGGGGCCATCCTGAACAATGAGCAGTTCTTC. Protein: CASSHGTGAILNNEQFF.

CDR3 sequence: CASSSTGGTFEKLFF. DNA of the CDR3: TGTGCCAGCAGCTCCACAGGGGGAACCTTTGAAAAACTGTTTTTT. The chain carries TRBV7-2 and TRBJ1-4, with 8 bases identical to TRBD1. The ends lost 4 bases at V and 7 bases at J; junction bases unmatched: 8. The CDR3 contains 15 residues. From germline, CDR1 is SGHTA and CDR2 FQGNSA.

This rearrangement joins TRBV20-1 to TRBJ2-1; D is unclear. Germline CDR1 and CDR2: DFQATT and SNEGSKA (reference sequence). Trimming left V 4 bases short and J 4 bases short, with 2 bases between. CDR3 length: 10 amino acids. Written as DNA, the CDR3 is TGCAGTGCTATATACAATGAGCAGTTCTTC. This sequence encodes CSAIYNEQFF.